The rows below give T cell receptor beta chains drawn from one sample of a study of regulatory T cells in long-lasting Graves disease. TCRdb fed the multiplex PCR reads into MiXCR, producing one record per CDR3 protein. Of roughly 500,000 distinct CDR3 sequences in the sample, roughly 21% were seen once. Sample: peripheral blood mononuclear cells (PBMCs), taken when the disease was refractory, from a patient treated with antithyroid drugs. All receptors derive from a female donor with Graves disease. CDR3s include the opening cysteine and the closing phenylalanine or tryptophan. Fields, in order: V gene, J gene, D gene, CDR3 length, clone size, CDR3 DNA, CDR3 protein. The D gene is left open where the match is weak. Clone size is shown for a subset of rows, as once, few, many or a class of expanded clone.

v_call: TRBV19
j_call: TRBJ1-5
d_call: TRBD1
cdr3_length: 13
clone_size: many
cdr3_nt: TGTGCCAGTCGGACAGGGAATAATCAGCCCCAGCATTTT
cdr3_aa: CASRTGNNQPQHF

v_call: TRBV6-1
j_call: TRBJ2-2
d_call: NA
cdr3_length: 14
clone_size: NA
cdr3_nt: TGTGCCACTTCTGGACATACGAACACCGGGGAGCTGTTTTTT
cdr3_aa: CATSGHTNTGELFF

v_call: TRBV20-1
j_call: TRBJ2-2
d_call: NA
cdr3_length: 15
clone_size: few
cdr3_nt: TGCAGTGCTAGAGATTCCGGGACAAACACCGGGGAGCTGTTTTTT
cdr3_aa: CSARDSGTNTGELFF

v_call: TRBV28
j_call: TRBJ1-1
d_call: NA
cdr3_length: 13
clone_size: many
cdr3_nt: TGTGCCAGCAGTTGGACAGACGGCACTGAAGCTTTCTTT
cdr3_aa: CASSWTDGTEAFF

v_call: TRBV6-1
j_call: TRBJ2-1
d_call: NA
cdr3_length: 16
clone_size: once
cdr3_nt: TGTGCCAGCTATAGCGTGGGACACCGACTATACAATGAGCAGTTCTTC
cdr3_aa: CASYSVGHRLYNEQFF

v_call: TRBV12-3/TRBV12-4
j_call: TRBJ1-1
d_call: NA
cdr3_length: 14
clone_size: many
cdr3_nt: TGTGCCAGCAGCAGATTCGGGGGGAACACTGAAGCTTTCTTT
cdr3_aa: CASSRFGGNTEAFF

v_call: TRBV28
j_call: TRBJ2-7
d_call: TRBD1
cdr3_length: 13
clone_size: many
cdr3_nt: TGTGCCAGCAGTTTGGGGGGACAGGTAGAGCAGTACTTC
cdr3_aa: CASSLGGQVEQYF

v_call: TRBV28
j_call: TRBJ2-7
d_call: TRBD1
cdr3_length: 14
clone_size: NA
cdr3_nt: TGTGCCAGCAGTTTACGGGACAGTGGCTACGAGCAGTACTTC
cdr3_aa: CASSLRDSGYEQYF

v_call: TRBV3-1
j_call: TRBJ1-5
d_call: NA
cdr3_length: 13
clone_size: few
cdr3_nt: TGTGCCAGCAGCCAAAAGAGCAATCAGCCCCAGCATTTT
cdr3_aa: CASSQKSNQPQHF

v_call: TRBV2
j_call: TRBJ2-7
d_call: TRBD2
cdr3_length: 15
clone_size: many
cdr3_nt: TGTGCCAGCAGCGACCGGACTAGCGGAACCTACGAGCAGTACTTC
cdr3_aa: CASSDRTSGTYEQYF

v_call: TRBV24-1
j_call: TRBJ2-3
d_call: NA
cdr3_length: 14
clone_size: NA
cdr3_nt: TGTGCCACCAGCGAACAGGGAAGCACAGATACGCAGTATTTT
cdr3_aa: CATSEQGSTDTQYF

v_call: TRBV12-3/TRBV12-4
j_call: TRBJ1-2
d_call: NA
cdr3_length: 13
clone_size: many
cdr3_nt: TGTGCCAGCAGTGGGGCGCAAGACAGGAGCTACACCTTC
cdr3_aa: CASSGAQDRSYTF

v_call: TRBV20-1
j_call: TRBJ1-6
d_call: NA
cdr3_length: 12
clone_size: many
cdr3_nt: TGCAGCGGGTCCCGCATCGGGTCACCCCTCCACTTT
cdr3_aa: CSGSRIGSPLHF

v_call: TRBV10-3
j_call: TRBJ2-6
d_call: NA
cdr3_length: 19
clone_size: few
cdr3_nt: NA
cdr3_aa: CAISRVGFGTGAGANVLAF

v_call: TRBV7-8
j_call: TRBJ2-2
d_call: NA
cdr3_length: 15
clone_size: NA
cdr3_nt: TGTGCCAGCAGCCCCTTTTCCAGGGCCGCCGGGGAGCTGTTTTTT
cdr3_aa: CASSPFSRAAGELFF

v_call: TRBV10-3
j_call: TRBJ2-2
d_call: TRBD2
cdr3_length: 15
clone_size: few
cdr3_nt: TGTGCCATCCCCCGGACTAGCGCGAACACCGGGGAGCTGTTTTTT
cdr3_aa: CAIPRTSANTGELFF

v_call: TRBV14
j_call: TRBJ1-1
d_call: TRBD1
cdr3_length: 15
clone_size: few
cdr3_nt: TGTGCCAGCAGCCTATTAGACAGGGGTATCTTTGAAGCTTTCTTT
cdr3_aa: CASSLLDRGIFEAFF

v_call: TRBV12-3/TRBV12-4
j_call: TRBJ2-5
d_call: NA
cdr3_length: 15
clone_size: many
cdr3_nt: TGTGCCAGCAGTCGCCCTTGGACGATCCAAGAGACCCAGTACTTC
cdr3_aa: CASSRPWTIQETQYF